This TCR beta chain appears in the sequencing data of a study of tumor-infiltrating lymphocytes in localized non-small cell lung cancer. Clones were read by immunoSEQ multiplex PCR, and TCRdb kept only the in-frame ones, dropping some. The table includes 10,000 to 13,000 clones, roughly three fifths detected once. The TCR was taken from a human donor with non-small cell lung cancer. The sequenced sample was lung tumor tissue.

DNA for the CDR3: TGTGCCAGCTCACCACCTCAGGGGCCGAACACCGGGGAGCTGTTTTTT. Translating it yields CASSPPQGPNTGELFF. This chain links TRBV18 with TRBJ2-2, with a weak D call TRBD1 (6 bases). Germline CDR1 and CDR2: KGHSH and LQKENI. The length of the CDR3 is 16 residues. V gave up 0 bases and J gave up 0 bases, with 8 bases separating them.